This TCR beta chain originates from a study of T cell changes during pregnancy in multiple sclerosis (dated by TCRdb to about 2019). At the level of the whole study: In women with multiple sclerosis, the researchers looked at how the T cell repertoire shifted as pregnancy progressed.

About this clone: This clone's antigen is unknown. Per-base qualities were not stored, and no clone one base away is much larger.

The library was obtained by the immunoSEQ multiplex PCR assay. In its TCRdb copy, this immuneACCESS table keeps in-frame sequences only and misses some clones. Where compared with another copy, unresolved V genes explain less than half of these, and the others have no known cause. The sample profile shows tens of thousands of clones; 85% to 95% of them were found once. The top ten clonotypes cover 0.7% to 0.9% of the sample. V gives up 4 bases and J gives up 5 bases, and the segment between their germline ends measures 14 bases. From a lookup of the germline V gene, CDR1 and CDR2 are SGHVS and FQNEAQ. The CDR3, cysteine through phenylalanine, is 14 amino acids long. The CDR3 DNA has 42 bases and is translated from base 1.

The receptor's source is a female donor with multiple sclerosis, enrolled in a pregnancy study. Sequences were derived from CD4+ T cells from peripheral blood mononuclear cells, sampled in the third trimester of pregnancy. The receptor chain draws on TRBV7-8 and TRBJ2-5; TRBD1 is possibly the D segment (6 matching bases). The DNA is TGTGCCAGCAGCTCACCGTGGGGGCGGGAGACCCAGTACTTC. It translates to CASSSPWGRETQYF.